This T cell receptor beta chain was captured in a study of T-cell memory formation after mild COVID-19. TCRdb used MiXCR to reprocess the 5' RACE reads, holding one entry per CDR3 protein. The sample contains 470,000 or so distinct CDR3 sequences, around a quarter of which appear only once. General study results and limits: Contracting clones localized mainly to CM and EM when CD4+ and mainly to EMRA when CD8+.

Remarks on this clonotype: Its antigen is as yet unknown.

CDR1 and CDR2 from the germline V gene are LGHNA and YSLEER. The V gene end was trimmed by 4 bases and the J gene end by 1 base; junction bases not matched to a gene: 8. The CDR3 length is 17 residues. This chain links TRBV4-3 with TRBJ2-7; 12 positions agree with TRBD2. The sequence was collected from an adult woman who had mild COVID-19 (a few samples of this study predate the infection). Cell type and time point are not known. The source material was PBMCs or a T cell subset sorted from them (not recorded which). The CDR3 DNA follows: TGCGCCAGCAGCCTGGAAACGACTAGCGGGGGTTCCTACGAGCAGTACTTC. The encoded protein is CASSLETTSGGSYEQYF.